The 32 T cell receptor beta chains below were found in one sample sequenced in a study of response to subunit inactivated influenza vaccine. TCRdb reanalysed the RT-PCR reads using MiXCR and keeps one entry per CDR3 protein. The repertoire holds some 640,000 distinct CDR3 sequences, with about 14% as singletons. The specimen comprised PBMCs from blood, sampled 14 to 15 days before vaccination. These receptors were collected from a man aged 45-65 years who received an inactivated influenza vaccine.

This clonotype has only a few counts. The chain employs TRBV5-1 and TRBJ2-7; 11 bases match TRBD2. CDR3 size: 17 residues. Per germline, CDR1 SGHRS and CDR2 YFSETQ. V lost 4 bases, J lost 5 bases, and 14 bases stayed unmatched. The CDR3 DNA follows: TGCGCCAGCAGCATTCCCACTAGCGGGGGCCGGGGGAACGAGCAGTACTTC. Protein sequence: CASSIPTSGGRGNEQYF.

The gene calls are TRBV5-1 and TRBJ1-1; D call uncertain. The CDR3 is 15 residues long. In germline, CDR1 is SGHRS, CDR2 YFSETQ. Trimming left V 1 base short and J 0 bases short, with 10 bases between. Here the CDR3 DNA reads TGCGCCAGCAGCTTGAGTTTAGTCATGAACACTGAAGCTTTCTTT. This encodes CASSLSLVMNTEAFF.

The chain couples TRBV28 to TRBJ1-2, with D perhaps TRBD1 (5 bases). The CDR3 runs to 14 residues. V was pared by 7 bases and J by 3 bases, with 15 bases between. Germline V gives CDR1 MDHEN, CDR2 SYDVKM. The CDR3 bases are TGTGCCAGCACTGAAGGGCAGGGCGACTATGGCTACACCTTC. It is translated as CASTEGQGDYGYTF.

This clonotype was recorded a few times. The J gene is TRBJ2-7, the V gene TRBV20-1; D uncertain. Germline loops: CDR1 DFQATT, CDR2 SNEGSKA (reference sequence). Trimming took off 0 bases at V and 4 bases at J, with 16 bases between the two ends. The CDR3 spans 15 residues. Here the CDR3 DNA reads TGCAGTGCTAGAGATTTGCGGACGGAACTATACGAGCAGTACTTC. This gives the protein CSARDLRTELYEQYF.

The genes are TRBV6-1 and TRBJ1-1; D is possibly TRBD1 (5 bases). The CDR3 covers 13 residues. Germline loops: CDR1 MNHNS, CDR2 SASEGT. V gave up 7 bases and J gave up 1 base, with 10 bases separating them. In DNA, the CDR3 is TGTGCCAGCAAGGGGCCGTCGAACACTGAAGCTTTCTTT. This sequence encodes CASKGPSNTEAFF.

This rearrangement joins TRBV7-2 to TRBJ2-1; D call uncertain. The germline V and J ends were trimmed by 2 bases and 5 bases, with 10 bases remaining between them. The CDR3 covers 14 residues. The germline V gene encodes CDR1 SGHTA and CDR2 FQGNSA. The CDR3 reads CASSLRFANNEQFF. The CDR3 coding sequence is TGTGCCAGCAGCTTACGGTTCGCCAACAATGAGCAGTTCTTC.

This clonotype has more than one count but fewer than ten. J is TRBJ2-1 and V is TRBV7-8; maybe TRBD2 (5 bases). The CDR3 contains 15 residues. Germline lookup yields CDR1 SGHVS and CDR2 FQNEAQ. V was clipped by 1 base and J by 2 bases, with 9 bases between them. CDR3 in amino acids: CASSLVPGTYNEQFF. As DNA, the CDR3 is TGTGCCAGCAGCTTAGTTCCGGGAACCTACAATGAGCAGTTCTTC.

This clonotype was counted only a few times. The gene calls are TRBV6-6 and TRBJ1-2; D possibly corresponds to TRBD1 (6 bases). CDR1 is MNHNY, CDR2 SVGAGI, per germline (reference sequence). The V and J ends lost 5 bases and 7 bases respectively, with 14 bases between them. This CDR3 has 13 residues. CDR3 amino acids: CASSQQGFSGYTF. CDR3 DNA: TGTGCCAGCAGTCAGCAGGGGTTTTCTGGCTACACCTTC.

The chain links TRBV30 to TRBJ1-1; D is undetermined. V lost 0 bases and J 1 base, leaving 12 bases between the germline ends. The V gene's germline CDR1 is GTSNPN and CDR2 SVGIG (reference sequence). This CDR3 has 15 amino acids. CDR3 residues: CAWSVAGPGNTEAFF. CDR3 DNA: TGTGCCTGGAGTGTAGCAGGCCCCGGGAACACTGAAGCTTTCTTT.

This clonotype was recorded a few times. This chain joins TRBV7-9 and TRBJ2-3; 7 bases fit TRBD2. The CDR3 consists of 16 residues. J gave up 0 bases and V 4 bases, and 7 bases lay outside the gene matches. CDR1 and CDR2 (germline): SEHNR, FQNEAQ (reference sequence). The CDR3: CASSSIAGASTDTQYF. DNA for the CDR3: TGTGCCAGCAGCTCTATAGCGGGTGCTAGCACAGATACGCAGTATTTT.

A few counts support this clonotype. V gene TRBV9 combines with J gene TRBJ2-2; 10 bases map to TRBD1. V shed 3 bases and J 6 bases; nucleotides not matched to a gene: 5. This CDR3 is 15 amino acids long. Germline V gene data show CDR1 as SGDLS and CDR2 as YYNGEE. CDR3 nucleotide sequence: TGTGCCAGCAGCGAAAGACAGGGGGCAGCCGGGGAGCTGTTTTTT. It codes for CASSERQGAAGELFF.

The V gene is TRBV29-1, the J gene TRBJ2-6; D is unclear. The CDR3 has 17 residues. V lost 5 bases, J lost 0 bases, and 17 bases lay in between. The germline V gene has CDR1 SQVTM and CDR2 ANQGSEA. The CDR3 DNA follows: TGCAGCGTTCGGCTTGGCGGCGCGGTCTCTGGGGCCAACGTCCTGACTTTC. This encodes CSVRLGGAVSGANVLTF.

This chain connects TRBV20-1 to TRBJ2-3, with D unresolved. V dropped 2 bases and J dropped 0 bases, with 12 bases sitting between them. Germline CDR1 is DFQATT and CDR2 is SNEGSKA (reference sequence). The length of the CDR3 is 15 residues. CDR3 in DNA: TGCAGTGCTAGAAACCCGACCTCTAGCACAGATACGCAGTATTTT. This translates into CSARNPTSSTDTQYF.

This chain joins TRBV6-2 or TRBV6-3 and TRBJ2-5, with D maybe TRBD2 (6 bases). V gave up 4 bases and J gave up 6 bases, with 12 bases separating them. This CDR3 spans 13 amino acids. Looked up from germline, CDR1 is MNHEY and CDR2 is SVGEGT. In nucleotides, the CDR3 is TGTGCCAGCAGTTTTTCGGGGGAAAAGACCCAGTACTTC. Its translation is CASSFSGEKTQYF.

The chain couples TRBV7-2 to TRBJ2-2; no firm D call. Looked up from germline, CDR1 is SGHTA and CDR2 is FQGNSA. CDR3 length: 14 residues. V lost 8 bases and J lost 0, with 10 bases in between. This CDR3 is CASGQAANTGELFF. CDR3 in DNA: TGTGCCAGCGGCCAGGCCGCGAACACCGGGGAGCTGTTTTTT.

The chain is built from TRBV5-5 and TRBJ2-7; D is perhaps TRBD1 (6 bases). Germline CDR1 is SGHKS and CDR2 is YYEKEE (reference sequence). Trimming took off 1 base at V and 3 bases at J, with 14 bases between the two ends. This CDR3 has 15 residues. In nucleotides, the CDR3 is TGTGCCAGCAGCTTGAGCCAGGGGATGGGCTACGAGCAGTACTTC. It specifies CASSLSQGMGYEQYF. Full variable domain (outside the CDR3, taken from reference TRBV5-5 and TRBJ2-7): DAGVTQSPTHLIKTRGQQVTLRCSPISGHKSVSWYQQVLGQGPQFIFQYYEKEERGRGNFPDRFSARQFPNYSSELNVNALLLGDSALYLCASSLSQGMGYEQYFGPGTRLTVT.

The rearrangement uses TRBV5-1 and TRBJ2-1; TRBD2 matches 9 bases. CDR3 length: 17 amino acids. Looked up from germline, CDR1 is SGHRS and CDR2 is YFSETQ. V shed 0 bases and J 0 bases; nucleotides not matched to a gene: 4. In DNA, the CDR3 is TGCGCCAGCAGCTTGGAAGCGGGGGGTAGCTCCTACAATGAGCAGTTCTTC. Translation: CASSLEAGGSSYNEQFF.

The chain is built from TRBV12-3 or TRBV12-4 and TRBJ2-1; possibly TRBD2 for D (6 bases). The CDR3 covers 14 residues. V dropped 5 bases and J dropped 5 bases, with 13 bases sitting between them. Here the CDR3 reads CASSGGTLDNEQFF. CDR3 nucleotides: TGTGCCAGCAGTGGGGGGACCCTTGACAATGAGCAGTTCTTC.

This rearrangement joins TRBV7-3 to TRBJ2-7; 10 positions agree with TRBD2. Per the germline V gene, CDR1 is SGHTA and CDR2 is FQGTGA. The CDR3 sequence is 16 residues long. Unmatched junction bases numbered 11, after V lost 4 bases and J lost 5 bases. CDR3 nucleotides: TGTGCCAGCAGCTCCCAACTTAGCGGGAGGCGCGACGAGCAGTACTTC. Protein product: CASSSQLSGRRDEQYF.

This clonotype occurred many times. V gene TRBV6-6 combines with J gene TRBJ1-6; 7 bases are a match to TRBD1. This CDR3 spans 12 amino acids. Unmatched junction bases numbered 2, after V lost 6 bases and J lost 9 bases. Germline CDR1 is MNHNY and CDR2 is SVGAGI (reference sequence). This CDR3 is CASSRQGSPLHF. The CDR3 bases are TGTGCCAGCAGCCGACAGGGTTCACCCCTCCACTTT.

The CDR3 loop reads CASSQGTGVLDEQYF. The CDR3 DNA sequence: TGCGCCAGCAGCCAAGGGACAGGGGTGCTCGACGAGCAGTACTTC. The chain recombines TRBV4-3 with TRBJ2-7; 9 nucleotides line up with TRBD1. Trimming cost V 1 base and J 5 bases; bases outside gene matches: 6. The germline gives CDR1 LGHNA, CDR2 YSLEER. There are 15 residues in the CDR3.

In this sample, this clonotype turned up a few times. The chain combines TRBV5-1 with TRBJ2-5, with a weak D call TRBD1 (5 bases). The CDR3 length is 14 residues. With 0 bases removed from V and 2 bases from J, the gap between germline ends came to 8 bases. Germline V gene data show CDR1 as SGHRS and CDR2 as YFSETQ. CDR3 region: CASSLGTQQETQYF. The CDR3 nucleotides read TGCGCCAGCAGCTTGGGGACACAGCAAGAGACCCAGTACTTC. The full variable domain, rest sourced from reference TRBV5-1 and TRBJ2-5, is KAGVTQTPRYLIKTRGQQVTLSCSPISGHRSVSWYQQTPGQGLQFLFEYFSETQRNKGNFPGRFSGRQFSNSRSEMNVSTLELGDSALYLCASSLGTQQETQYFGPGTRLLVL.

This clonotype has more than one count but fewer than ten. V and J are TRBV6-2 or TRBV6-3 and TRBJ2-1; D gene unclear. CDR3 length: 12 residues. Germline V gives CDR1 MNHEY, CDR2 SVGEGT. Deletions cut 6 bases from V and 10 bases from J, with 13 bases between. In DNA form, the CDR3 reads TGTGCCAGCAGCCGACGGACGAAGGAGCAGTTCTTC. This translates into CASSRRTKEQFF.

The CDR3 loop is CSAFTRERQTQDTQYF. Written as DNA, the CDR3 is TGCAGTGCTTTCACCCGCGAGCGCCAGACACAAGATACGCAGTATTTT. The chain joins TRBV20-1 to TRBJ2-3; D unresolved. CDR3 length: 16 residues. V gave up 5 bases and J gave up 5 bases, with 23 bases separating them. From germline, CDR1 is DFQATT and CDR2 SNEGSKA (reference sequence).

J is TRBJ2-5 and V is TRBV20-1, with 13 nucleotides matching TRBD2. The CDR3 totals 16 residues. V trimming: 6 bases; J trimming: 0 bases; junction bases outside the gene matches: 7. The germline V gene has CDR1 DFQATT and CDR2 SNEGSKA (reference sequence). The CDR3: CSAGGLAGKYQETQYF. In DNA form, the CDR3 reads TGCAGTGCCGGGGGACTAGCGGGGAAATACCAAGAGACCCAGTACTTC.

Only a few counts were recorded for this clonotype. The chain is built from TRBV28 and TRBJ2-7; D possibly matches TRBD1 or TRBD2 (5 bases each). The CDR3 loop spans 16 amino acids. Germline CDR1 reads MDHEN; CDR2 reads SYDVKM. Trimming took off 5 bases at V and 2 bases at J, with 19 bases between the two ends. Here the CDR3 reads CASSLIAGTGPYEQYF. CDR3 in DNA: TGTGCCAGCAGTCTAATCGCCGGGACGGGGCCCTACGAGCAGTACTTC.

This clonotype was counted only a few times. The chain combines TRBV12-3 or TRBV12-4 with TRBJ2-1; perhaps TRBD1 as D (5 bases). V lost 0 bases, J lost 2 bases, and 8 bases lay in between. The CDR3 is 15 amino acids. The CDR3, as DNA: TGTGCCAGCAGTTTAGCTGTCAGGGCCTACAATGAGCAGTTCTTC. Amino acid sequence: CASSLAVRAYNEQFF.

The gene calls are TRBV18 and TRBJ1-6; TRBD1 matches at 7 bases. V gave up 6 bases and J gave up 4 bases; unmatched junction bases: 9. Germline lookup yields CDR1 KGHSH and CDR2 LQKENI. The CDR3 is made up of 16 amino acids. The CDR3 sequence: CASSEGALAYNSPLHF. The CDR3 bases are TGTGCCAGCTCCGAGGGGGCGCTGGCTTATAATTCACCCCTCCACTTT.

V gene TRBV24-1 combines with J gene TRBJ2-1; no clear D gene. V was shortened by 6 bases and J by 1 base, with 15 bases between the two germline ends. This CDR3 has 16 residues. Germline values: CDR1 KGHDR, CDR2 SFDVKD. Here the CDR3 reads CATSLSGRSSYNEQFF. The CDR3 DNA reads as TGTGCCACCAGTCTTTCAGGTCGTAGTTCCTACAATGAGCAGTTCTTC.

The chain is built from TRBV28 and TRBJ2-7; TRBD2 agrees at 7 bases. With V trimmed by 2 bases and J by 7 bases, 8 bases remained unmatched. From germline, CDR1 is MDHEN and CDR2 SYDVKM. This CDR3 has 14 residues. CDR3 DNA: TGTGCCAGCAGTTTAGGGACTACTACCCGAGAGCAGTACTTC. This gives the protein CASSLGTTTREQYF.

This clonotype has just a few counts. This chain connects TRBV4-3 to TRBJ2-7; D is tentatively TRBD1 or TRBD2 (5 bases each). This CDR3 is built from 15 residues. Germline CDR1 and CDR2: LGHNA and YSLEER. V was clipped by 0 bases and J by 3 bases, with 12 bases between them. The CDR3 loop is CASSQDRGPYYEQYF. The CDR3 DNA is TGCGCCAGCAGCCAAGATAGGGGACCGTACTACGAGCAGTACTTC.

This clonotype was detected a few times. The V call is TRBV21-1, the J call TRBJ2-5; TRBD1 is the table's D call and was not checked against the DNA. TRBV21-1 is classified as a pseudogene. The CDR3 is 14 residues long. The CDR3 DNA reads as TGTGCCAGCAGCGACAGGGGCGAGGGAGAGACCCAGTACTTC. Protein sequence: CASSDRGEGETQYF.